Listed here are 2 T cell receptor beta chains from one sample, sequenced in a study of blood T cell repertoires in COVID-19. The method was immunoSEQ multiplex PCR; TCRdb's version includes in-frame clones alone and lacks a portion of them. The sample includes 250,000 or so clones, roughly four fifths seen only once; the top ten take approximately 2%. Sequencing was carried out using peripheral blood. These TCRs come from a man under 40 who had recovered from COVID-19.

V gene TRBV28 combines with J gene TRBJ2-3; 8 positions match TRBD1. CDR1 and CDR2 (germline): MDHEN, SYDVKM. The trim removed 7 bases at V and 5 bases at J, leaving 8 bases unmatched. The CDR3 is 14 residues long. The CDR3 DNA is TGTGCCAGCACCATGGACAGGGAAGTAGATACGCAGTATTTT. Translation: CASTMDREVDTQYF.

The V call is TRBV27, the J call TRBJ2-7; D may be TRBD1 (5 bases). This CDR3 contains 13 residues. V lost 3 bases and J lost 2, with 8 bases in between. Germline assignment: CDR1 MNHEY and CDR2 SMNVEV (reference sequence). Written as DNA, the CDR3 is TGTGCCAGCAGTTTGGGGCAGACCTACGAGCAGTACTTC. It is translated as CASSLGQTYEQYF.